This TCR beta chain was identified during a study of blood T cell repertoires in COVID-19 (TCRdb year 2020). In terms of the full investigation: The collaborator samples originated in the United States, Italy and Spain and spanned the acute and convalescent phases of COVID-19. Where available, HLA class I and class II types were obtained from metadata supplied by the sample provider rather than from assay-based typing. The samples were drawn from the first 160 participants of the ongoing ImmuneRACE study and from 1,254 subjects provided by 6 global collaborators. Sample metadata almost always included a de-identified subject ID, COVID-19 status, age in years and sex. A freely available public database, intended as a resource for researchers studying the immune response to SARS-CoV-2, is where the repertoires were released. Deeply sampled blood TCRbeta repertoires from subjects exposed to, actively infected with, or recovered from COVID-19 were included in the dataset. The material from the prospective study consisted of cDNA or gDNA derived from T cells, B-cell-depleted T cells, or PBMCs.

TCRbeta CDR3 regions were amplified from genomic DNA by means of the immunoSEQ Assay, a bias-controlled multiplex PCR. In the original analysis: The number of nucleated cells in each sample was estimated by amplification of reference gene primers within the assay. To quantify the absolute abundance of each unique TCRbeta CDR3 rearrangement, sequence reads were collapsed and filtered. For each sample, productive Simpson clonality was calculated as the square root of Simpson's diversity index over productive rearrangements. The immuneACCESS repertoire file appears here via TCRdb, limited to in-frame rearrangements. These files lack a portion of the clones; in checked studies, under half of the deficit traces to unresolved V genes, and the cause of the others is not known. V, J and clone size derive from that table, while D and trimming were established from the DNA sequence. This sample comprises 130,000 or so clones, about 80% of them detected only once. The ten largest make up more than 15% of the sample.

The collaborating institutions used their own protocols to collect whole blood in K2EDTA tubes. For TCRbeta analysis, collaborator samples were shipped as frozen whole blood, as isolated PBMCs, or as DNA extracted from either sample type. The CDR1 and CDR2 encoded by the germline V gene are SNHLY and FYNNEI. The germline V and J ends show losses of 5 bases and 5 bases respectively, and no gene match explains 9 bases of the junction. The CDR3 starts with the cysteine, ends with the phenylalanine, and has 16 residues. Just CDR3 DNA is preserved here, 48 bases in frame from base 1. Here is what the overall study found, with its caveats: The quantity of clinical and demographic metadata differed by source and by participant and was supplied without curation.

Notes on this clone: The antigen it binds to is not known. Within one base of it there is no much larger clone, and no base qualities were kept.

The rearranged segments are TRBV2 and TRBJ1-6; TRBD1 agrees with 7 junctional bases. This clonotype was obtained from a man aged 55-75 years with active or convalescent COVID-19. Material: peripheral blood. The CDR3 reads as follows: CASSWDPGQNNSPLHF. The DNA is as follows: TGTGCCAGCAGTTGGGATCCGGGACAGAATAATTCACCCCTCCACTTT.